The 17 T cell receptor beta chains presented below share a single source sample, sequenced in a study of T cells in Graves' hyperthyroidism and ophthalmopathy. TCR beta CDR3 sequences were amplified from RNA transcripts. The HTBI set primed first-round TCR CDR3 RT-PCR. MiXCR was run by TCRdb on the multiplex PCR reads, yielding one entry per CDR3 protein. Of 500,000 to 650,000 distinct CDR3 sequences in the sample, under 20% were seen once. The material sequenced was blood. These receptors originate from a woman aged 18-29 years with Graves' ophthalmopathy.

The chain links TRBV20-1 to TRBJ1-2; D not certain. The CDR3 has 12 amino acids. CDR1 and CDR2 (germline): DFQATT, SNEGSKA (reference sequence). Trimming removed 6 bases from V and 2 bases from J, with 10 bases in between. CDR3 DNA sequence: TGCAGTGCAATTCCGGGGAACTATGGCTACACCTTC. Translated: CSAIPGNYGYTF.

This clonotype came up many times. The chain recombines TRBV28 with TRBJ2-1; TRBD1 is a possible D gene (6 bases). This CDR3 spans 14 amino acids. V dropped 5 bases and J dropped 4 bases, with 12 bases sitting between them. Germline V gene lookup returns CDR1 MDHEN and CDR2 SYDVKM. The CDR3 region is CASSNRDNYNEQFF. The CDR3 nucleotides read TGTGCCAGCAGTAACCGGGACAATTACAATGAGCAGTTCTTC.

This chain links TRBV9 with TRBJ2-3; maybe TRBD1 (5 bases). Trimming removed 9 bases at V and 2 bases at J, with 19 bases between. Per the germline V gene, CDR1 is SGDLS and CDR2 is YYNGEE. The CDR3 covers 15 residues. The CDR3 loop reads CATSETGGPTDTQYF. CDR3 nucleotide sequence: TGTGCCACCAGTGAAACAGGTGGTCCCACAGATACGCAGTATTTT.

This chain joins TRBV7-9 and TRBJ1-4, with D maybe TRBD1 (6 bases). Germline CDR1 SEHNR, CDR2 FQNEAQ (reference sequence). There are 14 residues in the CDR3. The V and J ends lost 3 bases and 8 bases respectively, with 13 bases between them. The CDR3 here is CASSLEKGEEKLFF. CDR3 in DNA: TGTGCCAGCAGCTTGGAGAAGGGGGAGGAAAAACTGTTTTTT.

This clonotype was observed at least ten times. The V call is TRBV12-3 or TRBV12-4, the J call TRBJ1-1; D is uncertain. V lost 8 bases, J lost 6 bases, and 13 bases lay in between. CDR3 length: 12 residues. The CDR3 DNA follows: TGTGCCAGCTTGGATCCGGGCGCTGAAGCTTTCTTT. Protein sequence: CASLDPGAEAFF.

This sequence joins TRBV7-8 and TRBJ2-7; TRBD1 matches at 7 bases. Looked up from germline, CDR1 is SGHVS and CDR2 is FQNEAQ. The CDR3 extends over 15 amino acids. J gave up 4 bases and V 0 bases, and 6 bases lay outside the gene matches. The CDR3 protein is CASSLAHRGGYEQYF. As DNA, the CDR3 is TGTGCCAGCAGCTTAGCGCACAGGGGTGGGTACGAGCAGTACTTC.

This clonotype occurred many times. The gene calls are TRBV20-1 and TRBJ2-7; TRBD2 aligns across 9 bases. The J segment lost 3 bases and the V segment lost 5 bases, leaving 5 bases of the junction unmatched. From germline, CDR1 is DFQATT and CDR2 SNEGSKA (reference sequence). The CDR3 is 13 amino acids. In nucleotides, the CDR3 is TGCAGTGCTCGGACTAGCGCGGACTACGAGCAGTACTTC. Amino acid sequence: CSARTSADYEQYF.

This clonotype appeared a few times. The J gene is TRBJ2-3, the V gene TRBV29-1, with 7 bases lining up with TRBD2. CDR1 is SQVTM, CDR2 ANQGSEA, per germline. The CDR3 consists of 16 residues. With 5 bases clipped from V and 3 bases from J, the junction kept 14 bases outside the gene matches. CDR3 DNA: TGCAGCGTTCTCGGGGTGGGAAGCGGGACTACAGATACGCAGTATTTT. Its protein is CSVLGVGSGTTDTQYF.

This chain links TRBV15 with TRBJ1-4; no clear D gene. Germline V gives CDR1 LNHNV, CDR2 YYDKDF (reference sequence). V dropped 3 bases and J dropped 8 bases, with 13 bases sitting between them. CDR3 length: 14 residues. CDR3 sequence: CATSSLRFKEKLFF. The CDR3 DNA reads as TGTGCCACCAGCAGTCTAAGGTTCAAGGAAAAACTGTTTTTT.

Of note for this clonotype: A much larger clone differs from this one at a single base, so this may be a read error. The chain has TRBV6-5 and TRBJ2-1; D perhaps matches TRBD1 (6 bases). Germline values: CDR1 MNHEY, CDR2 SVGAGI. The CDR3 has 15 residues. CDR3 sequence (DNA): TGTGCCAGCAGTTACGGACAGAACATTTACAATGAGCGGTTCTTC. It translates to CASSYGQNIYNERFF.

This clonotype was counted between two and nine times. This chain joins TRBV28 and TRBJ1-5; 7 bases align to TRBD1. The ends lost 3 bases at V and 5 bases at J; junction bases unmatched: 10. The CDR3 contains 16 residues. Germline V CDR1 and CDR2: MDHEN, SYDVKM. CDR3 protein: CASSFPDRVIYQPQHF. The CDR3 nucleotides read TGTGCCAGCAGTTTCCCCGACAGGGTGATTTATCAGCCCCAGCATTTT.

This clonotype turned up a few times. This chain links TRBV7-9 with TRBJ2-1; 8 bases are a match to TRBD2. The germline gives CDR1 SEHNR, CDR2 FQNEAQ (reference sequence). V was pared by 1 base and J by 7 bases, with 3 bases of the junction left unmatched. This CDR3 spans 14 amino acids. CDR3 sequence: CASSLGSGSNEQFF. The CDR3 DNA follows: TGTGCCAGCAGCTTAGGGAGCGGGAGTAATGAGCAGTTCTTC. The full variable domain, its missing parts supplied by reference TRBV7-9 and TRBJ2-1, is DTGVSQNPRHKITKRGQNVTFRCDPISEHNRLYWYRQTLGQGPEFLTYFQNEAQLEKSRLLSDRFSAERPKGSFSTLEIQRTEQGDSAMYLCASSLGSGSNEQFFGPGTRLTVL.

This clonotype has ten or more counts. The rearrangement links TRBV6-2 or TRBV6-3 to TRBJ2-7; tentative D call: TRBD1 (6 bases). The CDR3 runs 11 residues. The V gene lost 8 bases and the J gene lost 1 base, with 6 bases spanning the gap. The germline CDR1 and CDR2 sequences are MNHEY and SVGEGT. The CDR3 protein is CASGQSYEQYF. DNA of the CDR3: TGTGCCAGCGGACAGTCCTACGAGCAGTACTTC.

This clonotype was picked up a small number of times. V gene TRBV6-1 combines with J gene TRBJ1-1; the D is unclear. The CDR3 is 15 amino acids. V lost 5 bases to trimming and J lost 0 bases, with 13 bases between them. CDR1 MNHNS and CDR2 SASEGT come from the germline V gene. The CDR3 here is CASSTRPLMNTEAFF. Written as DNA, the CDR3 is TGTGCCAGCAGTACTAGGCCGTTAATGAACACTGAAGCTTTCTTT.

This clonotype was picked up a small number of times. The V gene is TRBV20-1, the J gene TRBJ1-1; a possible D gene is TRBD1 (5 bases). In germline, CDR1 is DFQATT, CDR2 SNEGSKA (reference sequence). CDR3 size: 15 residues. V lost 2 bases and J lost 4, with 17 bases in between. The CDR3 here is CSARLILPGSTEAFF. The CDR3 coding sequence is TGCAGTGCTAGATTGATTCTCCCAGGGTCCACTGAAGCTTTCTTT.

This clonotype was counted many times. The CDR3 DNA sequence: TGTGCCAGCAGTCTCCACTATGAAGCTTTCTTT. Its translation is CASSLHYEAFF. The J gene is TRBJ1-1, the V gene TRBV6-2 or TRBV6-3; D gene uncertain. Trimming took 5 bases from V and 7 from J, leaving 8 bases between them. Germline loops: CDR1 MNHEY, CDR2 SVGEGT. The CDR3 totals 11 residues.

Points on this clonotype: A much larger clone lies one base from this, so it may be a read error. This CDR3 is CAGSSPIATGRPTEAFF. The CDR3 region has the DNA TGTGCCGGCAGTTCCCCAATTGCCACAGGGAGACCCACTGAAGCTTTCTTT. The chain carries TRBV6-4 and TRBJ1-1; possibly TRBD1 for D (6 bases). This CDR3 is 17 amino acids long. Germline V gene lookup returns CDR1 MRHNA and CDR2 SNTAGT.